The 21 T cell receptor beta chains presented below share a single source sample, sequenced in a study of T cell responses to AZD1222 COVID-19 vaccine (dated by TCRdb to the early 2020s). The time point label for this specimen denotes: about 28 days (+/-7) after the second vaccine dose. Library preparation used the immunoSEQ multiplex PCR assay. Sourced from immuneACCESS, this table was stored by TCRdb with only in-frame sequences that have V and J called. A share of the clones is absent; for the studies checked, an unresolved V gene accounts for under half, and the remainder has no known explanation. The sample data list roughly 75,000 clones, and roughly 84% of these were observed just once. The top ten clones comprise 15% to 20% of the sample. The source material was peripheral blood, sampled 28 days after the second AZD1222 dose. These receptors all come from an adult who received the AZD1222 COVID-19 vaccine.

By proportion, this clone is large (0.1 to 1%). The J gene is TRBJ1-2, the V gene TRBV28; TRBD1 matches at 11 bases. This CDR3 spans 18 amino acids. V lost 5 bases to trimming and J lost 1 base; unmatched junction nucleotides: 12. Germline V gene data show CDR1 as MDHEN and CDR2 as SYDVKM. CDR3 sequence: CASSIHFGQGALNYGYTF. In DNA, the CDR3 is TGTGCCAGCAGTATACACTTTGGACAGGGGGCCCTTAACTATGGCTACACCTTC.

The CDR3 sequence: CAWSVLGTGIGQGGEQYF. CDR3 bases: TGTGCCTGGAGTGTACTGGGTACTGGGATCGGACAGGGCGGCGAGCAGTACTTC. The V call is TRBV30, the J call TRBJ2-7, with 8 bases fitting TRBD1. J was trimmed by 6 bases and V by 0 bases; bases with no gene match: 19. The V gene's germline CDR1 is GTSNPN and CDR2 SVGIG (reference sequence). The CDR3 spans 18 residues.

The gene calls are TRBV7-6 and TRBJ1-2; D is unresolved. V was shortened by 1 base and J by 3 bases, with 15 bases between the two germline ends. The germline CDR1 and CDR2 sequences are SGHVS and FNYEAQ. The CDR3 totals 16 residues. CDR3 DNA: TGTGCCAGCAGCTTAGAGCAATCAGGAGGCTACTATGGCTACACCTTC. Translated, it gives CASSLEQSGGYYGYTF.

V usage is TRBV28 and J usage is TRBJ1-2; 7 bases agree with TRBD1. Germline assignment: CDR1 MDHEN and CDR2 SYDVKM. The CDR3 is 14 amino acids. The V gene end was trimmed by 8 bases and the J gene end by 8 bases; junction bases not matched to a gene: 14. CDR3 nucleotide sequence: TGTGCCAGCCGGTCGATCGCCCCAGGGGGGGGCTACACCTTC. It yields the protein CASRSIAPGGGYTF.

The CDR3 spells CASSPSGGSGEKLFF. CDR3 sequence (DNA): TGTGCCAGCAGTCCGTCGGGGGGCTCAGGTGAAAAACTGTTTTTT. The gene calls are TRBV6-5 and TRBJ1-4; D is possibly TRBD1 (6 bases). Trimming removed 5 bases from V and 7 bases from J, with 17 bases in between. CDR1 and CDR2 (germline): MNHEY, SVGAGI. The CDR3 covers 15 residues.

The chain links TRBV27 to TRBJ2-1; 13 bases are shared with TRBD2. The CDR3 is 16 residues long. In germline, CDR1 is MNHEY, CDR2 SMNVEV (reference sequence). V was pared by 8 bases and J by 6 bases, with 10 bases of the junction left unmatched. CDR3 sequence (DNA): TGTGCCAGCCTTGGACTAGCGGGGGCCCCGGCCAATGAGCAGTTCTTC. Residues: CASLGLAGAPANEQFF.

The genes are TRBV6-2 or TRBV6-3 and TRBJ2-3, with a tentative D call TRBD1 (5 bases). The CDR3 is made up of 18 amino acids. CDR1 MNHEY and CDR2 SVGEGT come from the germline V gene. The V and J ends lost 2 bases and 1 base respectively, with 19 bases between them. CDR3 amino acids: CASSYNFRARDGTDTQYF. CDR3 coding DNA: TGTGCCAGCAGTTACAATTTCCGGGCCAGGGATGGCACAGATACGCAGTATTTT.

CDR3: CASQGQGVSYEQYF. In DNA form, the CDR3 reads TGTGCCAGCCAAGGACAGGGGGTCTCCTACGAGCAGTACTTC. The V and J genes are TRBV2 and TRBJ2-7; 10 nucleotides line up with TRBD1. The CDR3 is 14 amino acids. CDR1 and CDR2 from the germline V gene are SNHLY and FYNNEI. Trimming removed 8 bases from V and 0 bases from J; junction bases left unmatched: 4.

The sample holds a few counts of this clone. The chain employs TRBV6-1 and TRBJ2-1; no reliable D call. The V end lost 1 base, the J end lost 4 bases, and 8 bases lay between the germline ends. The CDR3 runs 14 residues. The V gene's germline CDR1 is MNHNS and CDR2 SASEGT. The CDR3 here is CASSEGSAYNEQFF. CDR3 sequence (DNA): TGTGCCAGCAGTGAAGGGTCAGCTTACAATGAGCAGTTCTTC.

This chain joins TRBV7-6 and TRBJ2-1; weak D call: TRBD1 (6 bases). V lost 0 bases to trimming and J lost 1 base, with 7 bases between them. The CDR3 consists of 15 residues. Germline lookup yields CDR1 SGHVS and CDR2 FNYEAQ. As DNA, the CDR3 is TGTGCCAGCAGCTTAGCGGGGGCGTCCTACAATGAGCAGTTCTTC. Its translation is CASSLAGASYNEQFF.

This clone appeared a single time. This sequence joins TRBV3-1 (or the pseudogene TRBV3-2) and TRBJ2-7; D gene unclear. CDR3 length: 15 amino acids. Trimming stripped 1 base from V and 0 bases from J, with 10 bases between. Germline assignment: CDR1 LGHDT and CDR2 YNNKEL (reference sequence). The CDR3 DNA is TGTGCCAGCAGCCAAGTAGGAGTGTCCTCCTACGAGCAGTACTTC. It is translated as CASSQVGVSSYEQYF.

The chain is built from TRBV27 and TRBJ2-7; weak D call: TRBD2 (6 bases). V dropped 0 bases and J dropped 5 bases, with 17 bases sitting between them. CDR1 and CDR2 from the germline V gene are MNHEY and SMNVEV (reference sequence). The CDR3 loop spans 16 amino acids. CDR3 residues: CASSLSWRDFGDEQYF. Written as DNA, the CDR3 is TGTGCCAGCAGTTTATCCTGGCGGGACTTCGGGGACGAGCAGTACTTC.

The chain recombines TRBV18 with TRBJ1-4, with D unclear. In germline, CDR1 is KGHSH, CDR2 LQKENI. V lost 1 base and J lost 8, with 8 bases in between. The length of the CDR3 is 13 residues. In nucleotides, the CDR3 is TGTGCCAGCTCACCACAGAGGATGGAAAAACTGTTTTTT. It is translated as CASSPQRMEKLFF.

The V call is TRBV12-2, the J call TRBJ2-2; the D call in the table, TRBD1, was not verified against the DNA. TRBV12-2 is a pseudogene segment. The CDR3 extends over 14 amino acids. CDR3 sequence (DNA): TGTGCAAGTCGCACCAGGGGGAACACCGGGGAGCTGTTTTTT. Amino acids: CASRTRGNTGELFF.

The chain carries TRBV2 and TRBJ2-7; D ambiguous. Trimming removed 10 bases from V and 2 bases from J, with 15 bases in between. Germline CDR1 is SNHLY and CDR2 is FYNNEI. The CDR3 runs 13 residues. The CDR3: CATVGSGTYEQYF. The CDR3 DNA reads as TGTGCCACCGTAGGGTCAGGTACCTACGAGCAGTACTTC.

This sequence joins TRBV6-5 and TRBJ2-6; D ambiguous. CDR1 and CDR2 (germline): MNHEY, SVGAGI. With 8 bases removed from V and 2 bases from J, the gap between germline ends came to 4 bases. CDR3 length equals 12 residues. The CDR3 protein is CASGTGANVLTF. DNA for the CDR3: TGTGCCAGCGGTACTGGGGCCAACGTCCTGACTTTC.

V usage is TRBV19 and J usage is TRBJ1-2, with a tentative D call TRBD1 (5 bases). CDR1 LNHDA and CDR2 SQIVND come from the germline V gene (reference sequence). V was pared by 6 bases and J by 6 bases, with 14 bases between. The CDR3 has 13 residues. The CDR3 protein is CASRPTQGNGYTF. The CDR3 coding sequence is TGTGCCAGTAGACCAACCCAGGGAAATGGCTACACCTTC.

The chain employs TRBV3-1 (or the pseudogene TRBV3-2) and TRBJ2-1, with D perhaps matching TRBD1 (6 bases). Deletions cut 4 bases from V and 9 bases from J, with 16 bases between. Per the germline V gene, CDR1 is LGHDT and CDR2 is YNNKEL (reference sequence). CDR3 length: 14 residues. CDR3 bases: TGTGCCAGCAGCCCGGGGCCAGGGGTTACTGAGCAGTTCTTC. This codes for CASSPGPGVTEQFF.

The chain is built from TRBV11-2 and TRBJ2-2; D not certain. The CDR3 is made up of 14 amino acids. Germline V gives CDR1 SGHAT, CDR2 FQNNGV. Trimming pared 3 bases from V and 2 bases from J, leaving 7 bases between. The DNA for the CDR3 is TGTGCCAGCAGCTTGGTCATTAACACCGGGGAGCTGTTTTTT. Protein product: CASSLVINTGELFF.

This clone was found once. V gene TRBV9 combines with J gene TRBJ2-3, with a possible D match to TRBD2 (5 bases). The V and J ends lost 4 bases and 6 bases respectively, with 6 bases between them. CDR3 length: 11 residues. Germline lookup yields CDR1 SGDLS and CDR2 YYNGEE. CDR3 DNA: TGTGCCAGCAGCCCGGGGGATACGCAGTATTTT. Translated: CASSPGDTQYF.

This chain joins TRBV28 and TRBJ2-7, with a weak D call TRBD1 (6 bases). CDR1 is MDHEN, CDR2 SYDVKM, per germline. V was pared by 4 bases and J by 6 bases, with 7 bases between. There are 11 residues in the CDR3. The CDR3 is CASSYRAEQYF. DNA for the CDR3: TGTGCCAGCAGTTACAGGGCCGAGCAGTACTTC.